This TCR beta chain emerged from a study of cytomegalovirus exposure and HLA in healthy donors. Study-level points and caveats: Most sequenced TCRs were rare (though some public TCRs occurred in many donors).

PCR involved 60 Vbeta and 13 Jbeta primers. Assay: immunoSEQ multiplex PCR; the TCRdb copy retains only in-frame clones and omits some. The sample shows more than 50,000 clones, approximately 82% of them seen only once. In the case of this clone: The antigen remains undetermined.

V lost 4 bases, J lost 9 bases, and 5 bases stayed unmatched. This CDR3 is built from 12 residues. Germline CDR1 and CDR2: SGHAT and FQNNGV. This TCR was sampled from a woman aged 40 to 50 in good health and CMV-seropositive. Sequencing was carried out using PBMCs. The chain couples TRBV11-2 to TRBJ1-1; 7 nucleotides match TRBD1. The CDR3 DNA sequence: TGTGCCAGCAGCTGGGGACAGACACAAGCTTTCTTT. The encoded protein is CASSWGQTQAFF.